The rows below give T cell receptor beta chains drawn from one sample of a study of T cells expressing NK-cell markers. No DNA is given; TCRdb re-called the 5' RACE reads and lists each CDR3 protein once. The sample table includes 440,000 or so distinct CDR3 sequences. Input material: blood T cells: a sorted CD56 or NKG2C T cell subset, CD4+ or CD8+ T cells, or bulk PBMC T cells (not recorded which). These receptors all come from a woman between 18 and 70 years old in good health. Both conserved end residues are part of each CDR3. Fields, in order: V gene, J gene, CDR3 protein.

>TRBV19|TRBJ1-1
CASSQRGNTEAFF
>TRBV7-9|TRBJ1-1
CASSSLGQNTEAFF
>TRBV7-2|TRBJ2-5
CASSLAWSRTQETQYF
>TRBV5-1|TRBJ2-7
CASRMEARDHEQYF
>TRBV29-1|TRBJ1-1
CSVEGAGGMNTEAFF
>TRBV4-2|TRBJ2-2
CASSQGQVNTGELFF
>TRBV20-1|TRBJ1-1
CSARLHAEAFF
>TRBV4-3|TRBJ2-7
CASSPTAGANYEQYF
>TRBV7-2|TRBJ1-5
CASSLVGQGAQPQHF
>TRBV7-2|TRBJ2-3
CASSPPNGETQYF
>TRBV18|TRBJ1-4
CASSPDSGGEKLFF
>TRBV28|TRBJ2-1
CASKVAGGPQFF
>TRBV4-1|TRBJ2-2
CASSQEPGFTGELFF
>TRBV5-1|TRBJ2-7
CASTLTSGRYEQYF
>TRBV5-4|TRBJ2-1
CASSLGPESSYNEQFF
>TRBV20-1|TRBJ2-7
CSARWGGYEQYF
>TRBV9|TRBJ1-6
CATSVVAGPNSPLHF
>TRBV6-1|TRBJ2-3
CASRSGGSQTDTQYF
>TRBV5-1|TRBJ2-7
CASSFLDSYEQYF
>TRBV7-6|TRBJ2-3
CASSSQAYTDTQYF
>TRBV12-3/TRBV12-4|TRBJ2-2
CASSFGRAGELFF
>TRBV20-1|TRBJ2-7
CSARAATYEQYF
>TRBV7-3|TRBJ2-7
CASSLGPGANYEQYF
>TRBV4-3|TRBJ2-3
CASSLSSGGLTDTQYF
>TRBV20-1|TRBJ1-5
CSAGGQLVEPQHF
>TRBV4-1|TRBJ1-5
CASSQGRQSNQPQHF
>TRBV7-2|TRBJ1-3
CASSLGGFSGNTIYF
>TRBV6-6|TRBJ1-2
CASSYDRADGYTF
>TRBV2|TRBJ2-2
CASSRDSGTGELFF
>TRBV12-3/TRBV12-4|TRBJ1-2
CASSLGPYGYTF
>TRBV7-2|TRBJ2-3
CASSALAGPSTDTQYF
>TRBV4-3|TRBJ1-1
CASSQDRGVLEAFF
>TRBV7-2|TRBJ2-1
CASSLGGAEVAEQFF
>TRBV12-3/TRBV12-4|TRBJ2-2
CASRAGDPGELFF
>TRBV4-2|TRBJ2-5
CASSPGDRTQETQYF
>TRBV5-1|TRBJ1-2
CASSRKDILGSYGYTF
>TRBV7-2|TRBJ1-6
CASSFKTGLNSPLHF